This note documents a single TCR beta chain sequence. Its matching antigen is unknown. The record originates from a study of cytomegalovirus exposure and HLA in healthy donors. PCR amplification relied on 60 Vbeta primers (plus 13 Jbeta primers). Assay used: immunoSEQ multiplex PCR; TCRdb lists only in-frame clones, some missing. This sample has around 78,000 clones, with 55% to 85% found just once. Broader study findings: In a later analysis, V- and J-gene trimming of beta chains associated with a DCLRE1C missense variant, replicated independently. Across donors, presence/absence analyses took sequencing depth to be roughly uniform.

The source of this sequence is a woman aged 40 to 55 in good health and CMV-seropositive. Sequenced sample: PBMCs.

The CDR3 loop reads CASSPGLDREQFF. Here the CDR3 DNA reads TGTGCCAGCAGTCCGGGACTAGACCGTGAGCAGTTCTTC. V usage is TRBV27 and J usage is TRBJ2-1, with 8 bases that match TRBD2. Trimming removed 5 bases from V and 9 bases from J; junction bases left unmatched: 6. This CDR3 contains 13 residues. Germline V gene lookup returns CDR1 MNHEY and CDR2 SMNVEV (reference sequence).